The 16 T cell receptor beta chains below come from one sample, sequenced in a study of blood T cells in healthy people across ages. Next came a second PCR, run for about 6 to 11 cycles, which used a sample-barcoded 5' primer along with a J-beta primer mix. From the 5' RACE reads, TCRdb called clonotypes with MiXCR, one entry per CDR3 protein. The data contain around 800,000 distinct CDR3 sequences, under 30% of them singletons. This sample was shared with a second study, whose subject was T cells of mothers and their children.

Sequencing was done on a sample of blood. The receptors stem from a boy between 5 and 17 years old in good health.

This clonotype showed up just once. An end of the junction does not agree with germline; a read error may underlie this. J is TRBJ1-6 and V is TRBV6-6; D might be TRBD1 (6 bases). The CDR3 covers 15 residues. Germline V gene lookup returns CDR1 MNHNY and CDR2 SVGAGI (reference sequence). The DNA of the CDR3 is TGCGCCAGCAGTTACACAGGGCACTATAATTCACCCCTCCACTTT. It translates to CASSYTGHYNSPLHF.

This clonotype was found a few times. The chain links TRBV5-1 to TRBJ1-1, with D uncertain. Germline loops: CDR1 SGHRS, CDR2 YFSETQ. The CDR3 has 17 residues. V shed 0 bases and J shed 2 bases, with 17 bases lying between them. DNA of the CDR3: TGCGCCAGCAGCTTGGGGGCGTCGGTATACTACAACACTGAAGCTTTCTTT. It translates to CASSLGASVYYNTEAFF.

The gene calls are TRBV20-1 and TRBJ2-5, with a possible D match to TRBD2 (6 bases). The end of the DNA fits TRBJ2-7 better, so the J call may be wrong. The CDR3 runs to 14 residues. The germline V gene encodes CDR1 DFQATT and CDR2 SNEGSKA (reference sequence). This CDR3 is CSARTPGSNYEQYF. The CDR3 nucleotides are TGCAGTGCTCGAACCCCCGGGAGCAACTACGAGCAGTACTTC.

The chain combines TRBV30 with TRBJ1-1; unclear D gene. The CDR3 has 13 residues. Germline assignment: CDR1 GTSNPN and CDR2 SVGIG (reference sequence). With 2 bases removed from V and 1 base from J, the gap between germline ends came to 8 bases. CDR3: CAWSFDENTEAFF. The CDR3 DNA reads as TGTGCCTGGAGTTTCGATGAGAACACTGAAGCTTTCTTT.

This clonotype was counted a few times. Here the CDR3 DNA reads TGCGCCAGCAGCGGAACCGGGGGACTAGTGCATGAGCAGTTCTTC. Amino acids: CASSGTGGLVHEQFF. The chain employs TRBV5-1 and TRBJ2-1, with TRBD2 identical over 8 bases. Trimming took 4 bases from V and 8 from J; bases not matched to a gene: 11. Germline V lookup: CDR1 SGHRS, CDR2 YFSETQ. This CDR3 comprises 15 residues. The complete variable domain, with remaining parts taken from reference TRBV5-1 and TRBJ2-1, reads KAGVTQTPRYLIKTRGQQVTLSCSPISGHRSVSWYQQTPGQGLQFLFEYFSETQRNKGNFPGRFSGRQFSNSRSEMNVSTLELGDSALYLCASSGTGGLVHEQFFGPGTRLTVL.

In this sample, this clonotype turned up many times. The chain recombines TRBV6-6 with TRBJ2-4; 11 nucleotides align to TRBD2. Germline lookup yields CDR1 MNHNY and CDR2 SVGAGI (reference sequence). The CDR3 consists of 17 residues. V was clipped by 2 bases and J by 0 bases; unmatched bases: 3. CDR3 sequence reads: CASSYLAGGLAKNIQYF. The CDR3 DNA reads TGTGCCAGCAGTTACCTAGCGGGGGGCCTAGCCAAAAACATTCAGTACTTC.

This clonotype was detected a few times. Germline and junction disagree at one end, which may indicate a read error. The V and J genes are TRBV3-1 and TRBJ2-5; 16 bases line up with TRBD2. CDR1 and CDR2 (germline): LGHDT, YNNKEL (reference sequence). The CDR3 is 14 residues long. This CDR3 reads CASSQGGLAGGLNF. As DNA, the CDR3 is TGTGCCAGCAGCCAAGGGGGACTAGCGGGGGGGTTGAACTTC.

The genes are TRBV11-1 and TRBJ2-5; 7 bases map to TRBD1. The CDR3 contains 15 residues. Per the germline V gene, CDR1 is SGHAT and CDR2 is FQDESV (reference sequence). The ends lost 4 bases at V and 5 bases at J; junction bases unmatched: 10. CDR3 coding DNA: TGTGCCAGCAGCTCGATCCCGACAGGGATGGAGACCCAGTACTTC. Encoded protein: CASSSIPTGMETQYF. Full variable domain (outside the CDR3, taken from reference TRBV11-1 and TRBJ2-5): EAEVAQSPRYKITEKSQAVAFWCDPISGHATLYWYRQILGQGPELLVQFQDESVVDDSQLPKDRFSAERLKGVDSTLKIQPAELGDSAMYLCASSSIPTGMETQYFGPGTRLLVL.

This chain links TRBV20-1 with TRBJ2-2, with 7 bases identical to TRBD2. The CDR3 length is 14 residues. Germline V gene data show CDR1 as DFQATT and CDR2 as SNEGSKA (reference sequence). V was clipped by 3 bases and J by 8 bases; unmatched bases: 9. Written as DNA, the CDR3 is TGCAGTGCTAGTGCTGTCAGCGGGGCGGGGGAGCTGTTTTTT. It codes for CSASAVSGAGELFF.

The V call is TRBV15, the J call TRBJ1-3; no reliable D call. Germline V gene sequence: CDR1 LNHNV, CDR2 YYDKDF (reference sequence). This CDR3 is 17 amino acids long. V lost 2 bases, J lost 3 bases, and 17 bases lay in between. The CDR3 DNA sequence: TGTGCCACCAGCAGATTGCTCGCATCCACGGATGGAAACACCATATATTTT. Amino acid sequence: CATSRLLASTDGNTIYF. Looking up the rest from reference TRBV15 and TRBJ1-3 gives the full variable domain: DAMVIQNPRYQVTQFGKPVTLSCSQTLNHNVMYWYQQKSSQAPKLLFHYYDKDFNNEADTPDNFQSRRPNTSFCFLDIRSPGLGDTAMYLCATSRLLASTDGNTIYFGEGSWLTVV.

The rearrangement uses TRBV4-1 and TRBJ1-4; 8 nucleotides line up with TRBD1. V shed 2 bases, J shed 7 bases, and the junction held 6 bases outside the gene matches. This CDR3 spans 15 amino acids. Looked up from germline, CDR1 is MGHRA and CDR2 is YSYEKL. The CDR3 reads CASSQSDREGEKLFF. The CDR3 DNA reads TGCGCCAGCAGCCAATCGGACAGGGAGGGTGAAAAACTGTTTTTT.

This clonotype was found a few times. The chain combines TRBV7-9 with TRBJ2-7; 11 bases match TRBD1. The CDR3 has 14 residues. Germline CDR1 SEHNR, CDR2 FQNEAQ (reference sequence). The V segment lost 4 bases and the J segment 5 bases; nucleotides outside the gene matches: 4. Here the CDR3 reads CASSSRTGGHEQYF. The CDR3 nucleotides read TGTGCCAGCAGCTCGAGGACAGGGGGCCACGAGCAGTACTTC.

The CDR3, as DNA: TGCAGCGTTGGGACAGGGTCAGTCGGCCGCGGAAAACTGTTTTTT. Amino acids: CSVGTGSVGRGKLFF. The gene calls are TRBV29-1 and TRBJ1-4; 8 positions match TRBD1. Germline V CDR1 and CDR2: SQVTM, ANQGSEA. V lost 4 bases to trimming and J lost 10 bases; unmatched junction nucleotides: 14. The CDR3 covers 15 residues.

This chain connects TRBV7-2 to TRBJ2-5; 8 nucleotides align to TRBD2. The CDR3 runs 15 residues. The germline CDR1 and CDR2 sequences are SGHTA and FQGNSA. Losses at the gene ends were 8 bases for V and 5 bases for J; bases not matched to a gene: 13. CDR3 loop: CASGGVGTRGETQYF. The CDR3 coding sequence is TGTGCCAGCGGGGGAGTAGGGACTAGAGGGGAGACCCAGTACTTC.

The chain combines TRBV9 with TRBJ1-2; D unresolved. The CDR3 has 11 amino acids. V shed 3 bases and J shed 7 bases, with 7 bases lying between them. Germline V CDR1 and CDR2: SGDLS, YYNGEE. This CDR3 reads CASSDKGGYTF. DNA of the CDR3: TGTGCCAGCAGCGACAAGGGTGGCTACACCTTC.

This clonotype has just a few counts. The chain has TRBV2 and TRBJ2-7; D possibly matches TRBD1 or TRBD2 (5 bases each). The germline gives CDR1 SNHLY, CDR2 FYNNEI. This CDR3 has 12 amino acids. V was shortened by 8 bases and J by 3 bases, with 11 bases between the two germline ends. The CDR3 protein is CASGRQNYEQYF. The CDR3 nucleotides are TGTGCCAGCGGGAGACAGAACTACGAGCAGTACTTC.